These 9 T cell receptor beta chains were all obtained from the same sample, sequenced in a study of blood T cells in healthy people across ages (dated by TCRdb to between 2014 and 2017). Library preparation was by 5' RACE. This sample was sequenced with an Illumina HiSeq 2500. A second 7 to 11 cycle PCR used a sample-barcoded 5' primer and a J-beta primer mix. TCRdb itself trimmed the public reads at Q25 with fastp, ran MiXCR and retained productive beta chains. Rows matching on CDR3 protein sequence are summarized as one entry with the most common DNA and genes. The sample profile shows about 1.6 million distinct CDR3 sequences; about 31% of them were found once. The ten top clones hold approximately 10% of the sample. The sample consisted of blood. The origin of the receptors is a woman aged 30 to 39 in good health.

V is TRBV20-1 and J is TRBJ2-1; 8 nucleotides agree with TRBD1. CDR3 length: 18 residues. Germline V gives CDR1 DFQATT, CDR2 SNEGSKA (reference sequence). Trimming removed 0 bases from V and 3 bases from J; junction bases left unmatched: 13. The CDR3 loop reads CSARDSRSGTGRYNEQFF. For the CDR3, the DNA is TGCAGTGCTAGAGATTCTAGGTCGGGGACAGGACGCTACAATGAGCAGTTCTTC.

This clonotype was counted ten times or more. In DNA form, the CDR3 reads TGCAGTGCTAGAGTCCTAGATAAGGGCACAGATACGCAGTATTTT. Translation: CSARVLDKGTDTQYF. The rearrangement uses TRBV20-1 and TRBJ2-3; no reliable D call. Trimming removed 1 base from V and 1 base from J, with 12 bases in between. Looked up from germline, CDR1 is DFQATT and CDR2 is SNEGSKA (reference sequence). CDR3 length: 15 residues.

The J gene is TRBJ2-1, the V gene TRBV11-2; D remains ambiguous. V lost 2 bases and J lost 8, with 10 bases in between. CDR1 is SGHAT, CDR2 FQNNGV, per germline. The CDR3 sequence is 13 residues long. The CDR3: CASSLTPGDEQFF. The CDR3 DNA sequence: TGTGCCAGCAGCTTAACCCCCGGAGATGAGCAGTTCTTC. Combining the CDR3 with reference TRBV11-2 and TRBJ2-1 gives the whole variable domain EAGVAQSPRYKIIEKRQSVAFWCNPISGHATLYWYQQILGQGPKLLIQFQNNGVVDDSQLPKDRFSAERLKGVDSTLKIQPAKLEDSAVYLCASSLTPGDEQFFGPGTRLTVL.

The table lists this clonotype with a few counts. V and J are TRBV5-1 and TRBJ2-7, with TRBD1 matching 7 bases. CDR3 length: 14 residues. CDR1 and CDR2 from the germline V gene are SGHRS and YFSETQ. Germline trimming cut 4 bases from V and 4 bases from J; bases unmatched to any gene: 8. CDR3 amino acids: CASSRDRETYEQYF. In DNA, the CDR3 is TGCGCCAGCAGCCGGGACAGAGAAACATACGAGCAGTACTTC. Full variable domain (remainder filled in from reference TRBV5-1 and TRBJ2-7): KAGVTQTPRYLIKTRGQQVTLSCSPISGHRSVSWYQQTPGQGLQFLFEYFSETQRNKGNFPGRFSGRQFSNSRSEMNVSTLELGDSALYLCASSRDRETYEQYFGPGTRLTVT.

The table lists this clonotype with many counts. The junction does not match germline at one end; this may be a read error. V usage is TRBV5-1 and J usage is TRBJ2-7; 12 positions match TRBD1. CDR3 length equals 15 residues. Germline V lookup: CDR1 SGHRS, CDR2 YFSETQ. The CDR3: CASSLGGQGAYEQYF. In nucleotides, the CDR3 is TGTGCCAGCAGCTTGGGGGGACAGGGGGCATACGAGCAGTACTTC.

There are a few counts of this clonotype. The chain links TRBV11-2 to TRBJ2-5, with a tentative D call TRBD2 (7 bases). This CDR3 contains 14 residues. Between the trimmed V and J ends, which lost 4 bases and 5 bases, there was a span of 14 bases. In germline, CDR1 is SGHAT, CDR2 FQNNGV. CDR3 region: CASSSGGRVETQYF. CDR3 in DNA: TGTGCCAGCAGCTCCGGGGGGCGGGTTGAGACCCAGTACTTC. Supplemented by reference TRBV11-2 and TRBJ2-5, the full variable domain reads EAGVAQSPRYKIIEKRQSVAFWCNPISGHATLYWYQQILGQGPKLLIQFQNNGVVDDSQLPKDRFSAERLKGVDSTLKIQPAKLEDSAVYLCASSSGGRVETQYFGPGTRLLVL.

This clonotype occurred many times. The DNA of the CDR3 is TGCGCCAGCAGCCAAAGTATTGCTATGGGGCACTCTGGGGCCAACGTCCTGACTTTC. Translated: CASSQSIAMGHSGANVLTF. The V call is TRBV4-1, the J call TRBJ2-6; weak D call: TRBD1 (5 bases). V was pared by 2 bases and J by 0 bases, with 17 bases between. This CDR3 has 19 amino acids. Germline-derived CDR1 and CDR2 are MGHRA and YSYEKL.

The chain uses TRBV20-1 and TRBJ1-3; tentative D call: TRBD1 (5 bases). Germline values: CDR1 DFQATT, CDR2 SNEGSKA (reference sequence). The CDR3 has 14 amino acids. V lost 1 base to trimming and J lost 3 bases, with 10 bases between them. The CDR3 DNA sequence: TGCAGTGCTAGAGGCGGCAGGGTTGGAAACACCATATATTTT. This codes for CSARGGRVGNTIYF.

This clonotype was counted many times. V and J are TRBV15 and TRBJ2-7; D is possibly TRBD1 or TRBD2 (5 bases each). The CDR3 is 12 residues long. V dropped 8 bases and J dropped 3 bases, with 11 bases sitting between them. Germline V lookup: CDR1 LNHNV, CDR2 YYDKDF (reference sequence). The CDR3 nucleotides are TGTGCCACCTCAGGGAGAGGCTACGAGCAGTACTTC. Its translation is CATSGRGYEQYF.